This T cell receptor (beta chain) is drawn from a study of glioma-infiltrating T cells after dendritic cell vaccination. Study details: The vaccine used monocyte-derived dendritic cells pulsed overnight with autologous tumor lysate. Whole-study findings and limits: Higher TCR clonality did not directly relate to longer survival.

Notes on this clone: Antigen unknown.

The PCR used 60 V beta and 13 J beta primers. The repertoire was sequenced with immunoSEQ multiplex PCR; TCRdb's copy has only in-frame clones and lacks some. The repertoire consists of almost 90,000 clones, with 83% occurring once and the leading ten covering around 6.5%. The length of the CDR3 is 15 residues. V shed 7 bases and J 3 bases; nucleotides not matched to a gene: 11. The germline V gene has CDR1 SNHLY and CDR2 FYNNEI. Time point: after dendritic cell vaccination, including at tumor progression/relapse. Before vaccination, two weeks after the third vaccination, and at progression, PBMC were collected.

This clonotype originated in a human donor with glioblastoma. Sequencing used blood, obtained after dendritic cell vaccination. The chain uses TRBV2 and TRBJ1-2; 7 nucleotides line up with TRBD1. The CDR3 DNA sequence: TGTGCCAGCATTTTCGACAGGGCGGCGGACTATGGCTACACCTTC. Translated, it gives CASIFDRAADYGYTF. Filled out from reference TRBV2 and TRBJ1-2, the complete variable domain reads EPEVTQTPSHQVTQMGQEVILRCVPISNHLYFYWYRQILGQKVEFLVSFYNNEISEKSEIFDDQFSVERPDGSNFTLKIRSTKLEDSAMYFCASIFDRAADYGYTFGSGTRLTVV.